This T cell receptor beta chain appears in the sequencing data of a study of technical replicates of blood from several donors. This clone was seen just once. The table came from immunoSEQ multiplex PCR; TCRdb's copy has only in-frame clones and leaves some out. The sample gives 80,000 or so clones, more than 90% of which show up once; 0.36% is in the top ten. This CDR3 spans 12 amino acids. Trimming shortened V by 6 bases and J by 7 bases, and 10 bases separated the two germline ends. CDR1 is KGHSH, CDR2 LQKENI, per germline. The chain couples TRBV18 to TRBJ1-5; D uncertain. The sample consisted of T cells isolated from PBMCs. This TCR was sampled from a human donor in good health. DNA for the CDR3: TGTGCCAGCTCGCAAGACACCCAGCCCCAGCATTTT. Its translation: CASSQDTQPQHF.